This T cell receptor beta chain was captured by sequencing in a study of blood T cell repertoires in COVID-19. On the study more broadly: COVID-19 samples collected from the United States, Italy and Spain covered acute and convalescent phases. T cells, B-cell-depleted T cells, or PBMCs provided the cDNA or gDNA that served as material.

This clone was recorded only once. Authors' analysis steps: Amplified reference gene primers provided the basis for estimating nucleated cell counts. Sequencing was performed with immunoSEQ multiplex PCR; in TCRdb, only in-frame clones are kept and a portion is missing. The V and J calls and clone size were taken over from that table, and D and trimming were inferred from the DNA. The data contain fewer than 60,000 clones, around 86% of them singletons. Trimming shortened V by 1 base and J by 3 bases, and 14 bases separated the two germline ends. In germline, CDR1 is SGHTA, CDR2 FQGNSA. The CDR3 sequence is 16 residues long.

This TCR was recovered from a human donor in a cohort sampled during active COVID-19. The rearrangement uses TRBV7-2 and TRBJ2-3, with a weak D call TRBD2 (5 bases). Sequencing was performed on peripheral blood. The chain's CDR3 is CASSLDPRRLTDTQYF. The CDR3 DNA is TGTGCCAGCAGCTTAGACCCGCGGAGGCTGACAGATACGCAGTATTTT.